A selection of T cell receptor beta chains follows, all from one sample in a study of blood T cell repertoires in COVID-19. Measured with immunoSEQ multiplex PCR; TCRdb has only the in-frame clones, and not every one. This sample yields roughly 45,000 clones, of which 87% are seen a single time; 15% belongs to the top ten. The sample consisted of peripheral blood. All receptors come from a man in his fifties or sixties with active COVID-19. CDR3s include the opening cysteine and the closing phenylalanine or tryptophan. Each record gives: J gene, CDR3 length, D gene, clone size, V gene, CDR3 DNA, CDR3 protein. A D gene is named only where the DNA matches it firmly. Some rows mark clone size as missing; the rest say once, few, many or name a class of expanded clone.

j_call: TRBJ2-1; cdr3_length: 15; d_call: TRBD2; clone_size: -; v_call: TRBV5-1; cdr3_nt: TGCGCCAGCAGCTTAGGCGGGAGAACCTACAATGAGCAGTTCTTC; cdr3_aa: CASSLGGRTYNEQFF
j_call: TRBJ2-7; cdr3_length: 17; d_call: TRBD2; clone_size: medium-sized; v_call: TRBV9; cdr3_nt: TGTGCCAGCAGCGTAGATACAGGACTAGATCTTATCGACGAGCAGTACTTC; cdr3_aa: CASSVDTGLDLIDEQYF
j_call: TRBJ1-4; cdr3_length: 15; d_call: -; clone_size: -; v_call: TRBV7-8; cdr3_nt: TGTGCCAGCAGCCCAACGGGCAGGGGCGGTGAAAAACTGTTTTTT; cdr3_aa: CASSPTGRGGEKLFF
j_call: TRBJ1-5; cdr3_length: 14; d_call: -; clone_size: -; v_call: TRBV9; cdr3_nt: TGTGCCAGCAGTGCAGACAGGAGAAATCAGCCCCAGCATTTT; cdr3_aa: CASSADRRNQPQHF
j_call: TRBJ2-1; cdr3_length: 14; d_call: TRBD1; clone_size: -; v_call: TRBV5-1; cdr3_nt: TGCGCCAGCAGCTTGGGCCCGGGCAGGGGGGAGCAGTTCTTC; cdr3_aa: CASSLGPGRGEQFF
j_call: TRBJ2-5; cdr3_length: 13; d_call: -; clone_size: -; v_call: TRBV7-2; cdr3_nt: TGTGCCAGCAGCTTAGGCGGGAAAGAGACCCAGTACTTC; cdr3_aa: CASSLGGKETQYF
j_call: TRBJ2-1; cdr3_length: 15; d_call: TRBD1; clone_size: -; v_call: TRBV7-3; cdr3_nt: TGTGCCAGCAGCCCAAGGGGACAGATACTGGGTGAGCAGTTCTTC; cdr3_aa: CASSPRGQILGEQFF
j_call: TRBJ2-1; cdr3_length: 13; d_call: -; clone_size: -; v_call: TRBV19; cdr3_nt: TGTGCCAGTAGTATAGGCAGGGCTGGTGAGCAGTTCTTC; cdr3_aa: CASSIGRAGEQFF
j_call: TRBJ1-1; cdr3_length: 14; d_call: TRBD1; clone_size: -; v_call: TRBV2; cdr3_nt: TGTGCCAGCAGTTTGACAGGGCTCCCTTCTAGAGCTTTCTTT; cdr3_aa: CASSLTGLPSRAFF
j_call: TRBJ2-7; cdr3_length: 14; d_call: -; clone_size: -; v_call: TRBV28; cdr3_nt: TGTGCCAGCAGCTTACAGATGAACTCCTACGAGCAGTACTTC; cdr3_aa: CASSLQMNSYEQYF